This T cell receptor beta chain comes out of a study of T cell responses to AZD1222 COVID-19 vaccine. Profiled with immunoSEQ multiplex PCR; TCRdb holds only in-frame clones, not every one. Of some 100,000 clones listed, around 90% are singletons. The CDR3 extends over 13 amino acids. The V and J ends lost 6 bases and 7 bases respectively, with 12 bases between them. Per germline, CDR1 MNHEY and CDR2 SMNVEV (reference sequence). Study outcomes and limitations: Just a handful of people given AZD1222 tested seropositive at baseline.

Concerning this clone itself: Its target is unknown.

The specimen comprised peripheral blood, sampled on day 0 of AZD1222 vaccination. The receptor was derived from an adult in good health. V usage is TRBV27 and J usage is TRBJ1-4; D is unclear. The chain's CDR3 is CASSDRRAEKLFF. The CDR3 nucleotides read TGTGCCAGCAGCGATAGGAGGGCTGAAAAACTGTTTTTT.